The clone carrying this T cell receptor (beta chain) was counted a few times. The antigen is undetermined. This sample is part of a study of regulatory T cells in long-lasting Graves disease. V lost 5 bases, J lost 6 bases, and 14 bases lay in between. Per germline, CDR1 SGHTA and CDR2 FQGNSA. There are 14 residues in the CDR3. Study-wide findings and caveats: Persistent disease exhibited a predilection for TRBV28, TRBJ1-2 and TRBJ2-5.

As to time point: persistent/refractory GD, antithyroid drugs over 5 years with positive TRAb. Preparation of the TCR library used RNA extracted from PBMCs. Building of the TCR beta libraries involved iRepertoire HTBI primers and Arm-PCR of CDR3 regions. TCRdb called the multiplex PCR reads again in MiXCR, with one record for every CDR3 protein. The profile covers 600,000 to 800,000 distinct CDR3 sequences, with 30% appearing a single time and around 42% taken by the ten largest. This rearrangement joins TRBV7-2 to TRBJ1-5; D possibly corresponds to TRBD1 (6 bases). This clonotype was obtained from a female donor with Graves disease. The material was peripheral blood mononuclear cells (PBMCs), obtained when the disease was refractory, from a patient treated with antithyroid drugs. CDR3 sequence: CASSPNRAVQPQHF. As DNA, the CDR3 is TGTGCCAGCAGCCCAAACAGGGCGGTTCAGCCCCAGCATTTT.